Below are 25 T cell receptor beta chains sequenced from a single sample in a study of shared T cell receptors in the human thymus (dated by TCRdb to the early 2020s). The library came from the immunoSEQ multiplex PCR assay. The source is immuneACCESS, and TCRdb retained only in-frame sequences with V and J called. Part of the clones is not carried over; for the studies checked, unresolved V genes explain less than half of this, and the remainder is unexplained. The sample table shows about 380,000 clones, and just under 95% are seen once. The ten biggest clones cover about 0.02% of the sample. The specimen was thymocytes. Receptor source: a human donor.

The CDR3 DNA sequence: TGCGCCAGCAGCGGACACGTGCCCGATACGCAGTATTTT. The encoded protein is CASSGHVPDTQYF. The chain combines TRBV5-1 with TRBJ2-3, with D possibly matching TRBD1 (5 bases). The V end lost 4 bases, the J end lost 6 bases, and 12 bases lay between the germline ends. Germline assignment: CDR1 SGHRS and CDR2 YFSETQ. The CDR3 covers 13 residues.

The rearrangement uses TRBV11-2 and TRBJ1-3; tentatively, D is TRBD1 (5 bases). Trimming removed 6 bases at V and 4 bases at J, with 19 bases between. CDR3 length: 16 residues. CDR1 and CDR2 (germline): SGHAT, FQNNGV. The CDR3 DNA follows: TGTGCCAGCAGGCCCGTCGAGGGGCTTGGAGGAAACACCATATATTTT. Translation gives CASRPVEGLGGNTIYF.

The CDR3 spells CASKLGATQYF. For the CDR3, the DNA is TGTGCCAGCAAACTCGGCGCTACCCAGTACTTC. The gene calls are TRBV19 and TRBJ2-5, with unresolved D. V lost 9 bases to trimming and J lost 8 bases, with 13 bases between them. From germline, CDR1 is LNHDA and CDR2 SQIVND (reference sequence). The CDR3 sequence is 11 residues long. Combining the CDR3 with reference TRBV19 and TRBJ2-5 gives the whole variable domain DGGITQSPKYLFRKEGQNVTLSCEQNLNHDAMYWYRQDPGQGLRLIYYSQIVNDFQKGDIAEGYSVSREKKESFPLTVTSAQKNPTAFYLCASKLGATQYFGPGTRLLVL.

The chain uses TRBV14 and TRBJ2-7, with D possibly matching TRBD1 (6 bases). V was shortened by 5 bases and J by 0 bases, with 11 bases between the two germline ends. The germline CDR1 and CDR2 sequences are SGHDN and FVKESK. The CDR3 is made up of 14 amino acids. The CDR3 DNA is TGTGCCAGCAGCGCTAGGACAGTCTCCTACGAGCAGTACTTC. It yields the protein CASSARTVSYEQYF.

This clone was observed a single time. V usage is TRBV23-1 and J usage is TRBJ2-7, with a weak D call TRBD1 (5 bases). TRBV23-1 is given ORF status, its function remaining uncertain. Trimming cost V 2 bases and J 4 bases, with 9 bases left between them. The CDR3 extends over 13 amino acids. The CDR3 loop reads CASSQDRKYEQYF. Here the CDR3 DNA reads TGCGCCAGCAGTCAAGACAGAAAGTACGAGCAGTACTTC.

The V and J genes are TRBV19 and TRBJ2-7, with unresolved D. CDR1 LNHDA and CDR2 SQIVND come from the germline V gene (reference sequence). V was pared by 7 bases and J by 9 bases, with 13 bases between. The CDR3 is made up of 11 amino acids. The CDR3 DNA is TGTGCCAGTACCCCAACCTGGAGGCAGTACTTC. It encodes CASTPTWRQYF.

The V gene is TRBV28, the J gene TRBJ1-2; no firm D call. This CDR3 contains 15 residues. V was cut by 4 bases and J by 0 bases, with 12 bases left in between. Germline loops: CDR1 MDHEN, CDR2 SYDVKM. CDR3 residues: CASSSSGQANYGYTF. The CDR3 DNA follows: TGTGCCAGCAGTTCTTCTGGTCAAGCTAACTATGGCTACACCTTC.

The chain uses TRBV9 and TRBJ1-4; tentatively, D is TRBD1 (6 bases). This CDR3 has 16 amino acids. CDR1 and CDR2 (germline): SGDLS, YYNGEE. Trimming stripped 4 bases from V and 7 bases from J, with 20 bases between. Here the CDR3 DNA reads TGTGCCAGCAGCCCCTATTTAGATAGGGGGGGTGAAAAACTGTTTTTT. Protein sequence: CASSPYLDRGGEKLFF. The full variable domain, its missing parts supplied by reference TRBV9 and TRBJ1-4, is DSGVTQTPKHLITATGQRVTLRCSPRSGDLSVYWYQQSLDQGLQFLIQYYNGEERAKGNILERFSAQQFPDLHSELNLSSLELGDSALYFCASSPYLDRGGEKLFFGSGTQLSVL.

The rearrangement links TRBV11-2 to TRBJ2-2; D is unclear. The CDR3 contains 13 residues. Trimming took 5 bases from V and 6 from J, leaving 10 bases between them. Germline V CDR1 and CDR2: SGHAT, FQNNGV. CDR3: CASSGVGPGELFF. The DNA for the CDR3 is TGTGCCAGCAGCGGGGTCGGCCCCGGGGAGCTGTTTTTT.

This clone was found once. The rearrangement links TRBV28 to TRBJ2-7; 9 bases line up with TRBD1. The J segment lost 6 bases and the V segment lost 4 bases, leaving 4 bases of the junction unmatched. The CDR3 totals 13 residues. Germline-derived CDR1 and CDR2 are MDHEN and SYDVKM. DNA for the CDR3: TGTGCCAGCAGTTCCAGGGACAGGGCCGAGCAGTACTTC. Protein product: CASSSRDRAEQYF.

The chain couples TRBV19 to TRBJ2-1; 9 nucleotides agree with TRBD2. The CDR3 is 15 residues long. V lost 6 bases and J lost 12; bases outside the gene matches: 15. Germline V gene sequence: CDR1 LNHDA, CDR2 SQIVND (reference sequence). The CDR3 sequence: CASRPLAGGVVRQFF. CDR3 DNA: TGTGCCAGTAGGCCTCTGGCGGGAGGGGTAGTACGGCAGTTCTTC.

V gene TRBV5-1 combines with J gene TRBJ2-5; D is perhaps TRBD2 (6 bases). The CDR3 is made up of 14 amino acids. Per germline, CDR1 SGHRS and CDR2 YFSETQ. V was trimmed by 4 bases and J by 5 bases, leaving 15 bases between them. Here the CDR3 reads CASSTSGFGETQYF. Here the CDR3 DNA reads TGCGCCAGCAGCACCAGCGGGTTTGGGGAGACCCAGTACTTC.

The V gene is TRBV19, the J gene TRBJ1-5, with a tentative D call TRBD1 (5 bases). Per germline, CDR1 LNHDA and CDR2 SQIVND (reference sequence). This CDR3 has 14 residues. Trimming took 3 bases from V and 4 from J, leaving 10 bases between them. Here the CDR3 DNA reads TGTGCCAGTAGTATTCGCCGGACAAATCAGCCCCAGCATTTT. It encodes CASSIRRTNQPQHF.

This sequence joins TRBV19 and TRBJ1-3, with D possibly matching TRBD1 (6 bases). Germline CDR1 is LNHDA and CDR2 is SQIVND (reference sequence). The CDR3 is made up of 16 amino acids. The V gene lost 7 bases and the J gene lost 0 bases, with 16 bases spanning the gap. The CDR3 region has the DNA TGTGCCAGTAACCAGGGGACGGCCTACTCTGGAAACACCATATATTTT. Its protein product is CASNQGTAYSGNTIYF.

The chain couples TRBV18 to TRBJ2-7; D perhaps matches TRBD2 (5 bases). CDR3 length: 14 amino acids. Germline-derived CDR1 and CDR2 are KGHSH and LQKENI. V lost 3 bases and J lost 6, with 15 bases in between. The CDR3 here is CASSPSGKGGEQYF. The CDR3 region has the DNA TGTGCCAGCTCACCGTCCGGGAAAGGCGGCGAGCAGTACTTC.

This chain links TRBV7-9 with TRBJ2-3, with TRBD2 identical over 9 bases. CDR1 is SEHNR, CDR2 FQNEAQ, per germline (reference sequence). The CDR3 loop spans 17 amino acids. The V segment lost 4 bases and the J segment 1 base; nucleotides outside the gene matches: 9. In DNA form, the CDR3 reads TGTGCCAGCAGCTCGCGCGGGAGGGGTGTTGGCACAGATACGCAGTATTTT. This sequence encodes CASSSRGRGVGTDTQYF.

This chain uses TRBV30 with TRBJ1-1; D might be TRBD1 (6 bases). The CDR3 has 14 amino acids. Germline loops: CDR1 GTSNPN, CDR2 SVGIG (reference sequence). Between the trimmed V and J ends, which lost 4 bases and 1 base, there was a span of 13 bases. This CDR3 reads CAWTARGRNTEAFF. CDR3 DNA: TGTGCCTGGACAGCACGGGGGCGGAACACTGAAGCTTTCTTT.

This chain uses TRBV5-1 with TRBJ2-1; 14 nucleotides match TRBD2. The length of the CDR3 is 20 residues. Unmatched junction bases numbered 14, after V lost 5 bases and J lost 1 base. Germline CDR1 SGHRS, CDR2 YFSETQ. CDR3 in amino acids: CASRSPAGTSGSGSYNEQFF. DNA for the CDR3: TGCGCCAGCAGATCTCCCGCCGGGACTAGCGGGAGTGGTTCCTACAATGAGCAGTTCTTC.

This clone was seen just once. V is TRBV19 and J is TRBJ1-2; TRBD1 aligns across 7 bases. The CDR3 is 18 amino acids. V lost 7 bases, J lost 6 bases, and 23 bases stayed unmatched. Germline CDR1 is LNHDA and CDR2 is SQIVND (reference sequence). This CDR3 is CASNLGALYRGVFDGYTF. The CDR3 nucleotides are TGTGCCAGTAACCTCGGAGCCCTATACAGGGGAGTCTTTGATGGCTACACCTTC.

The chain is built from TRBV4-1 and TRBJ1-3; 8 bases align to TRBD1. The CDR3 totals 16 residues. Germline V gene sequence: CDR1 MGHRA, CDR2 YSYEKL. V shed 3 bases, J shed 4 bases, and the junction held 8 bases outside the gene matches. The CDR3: CASSQGDRHQGNTIYF. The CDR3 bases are TGCGCCAGCAGCCAGGGGGACAGGCATCAAGGAAACACCATATATTTT.

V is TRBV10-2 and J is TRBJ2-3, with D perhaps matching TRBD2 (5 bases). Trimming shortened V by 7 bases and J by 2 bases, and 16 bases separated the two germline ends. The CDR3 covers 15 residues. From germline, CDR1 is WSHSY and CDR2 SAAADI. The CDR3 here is CASINEGLYTDTQYF. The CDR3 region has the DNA TGCGCCAGCATTAACGAGGGCTTGTACACAGATACGCAGTATTTT.

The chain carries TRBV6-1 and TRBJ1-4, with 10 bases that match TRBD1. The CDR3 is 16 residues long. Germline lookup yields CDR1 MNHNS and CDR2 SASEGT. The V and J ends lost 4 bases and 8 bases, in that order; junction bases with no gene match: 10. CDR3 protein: CASSAKPGQGYEKLFF. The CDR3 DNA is TGTGCCAGCAGTGCCAAACCGGGACAGGGGTACGAAAAACTGTTTTTT.

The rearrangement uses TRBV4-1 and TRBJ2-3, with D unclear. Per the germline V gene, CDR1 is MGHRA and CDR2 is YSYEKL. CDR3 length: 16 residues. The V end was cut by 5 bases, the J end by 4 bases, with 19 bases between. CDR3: CASSSILPQPPDTQYF. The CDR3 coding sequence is TGCGCCAGCAGCTCCATACTACCTCAGCCCCCAGATACGCAGTATTTT.

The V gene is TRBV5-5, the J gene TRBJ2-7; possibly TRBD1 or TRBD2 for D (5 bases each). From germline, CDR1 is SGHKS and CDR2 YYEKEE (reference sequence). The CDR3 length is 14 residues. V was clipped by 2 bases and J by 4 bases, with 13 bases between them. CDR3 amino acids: CASSFRDGSYEQYF. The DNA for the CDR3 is TGTGCCAGCAGCTTCCGGGACGGATCGTACGAGCAGTACTTC.

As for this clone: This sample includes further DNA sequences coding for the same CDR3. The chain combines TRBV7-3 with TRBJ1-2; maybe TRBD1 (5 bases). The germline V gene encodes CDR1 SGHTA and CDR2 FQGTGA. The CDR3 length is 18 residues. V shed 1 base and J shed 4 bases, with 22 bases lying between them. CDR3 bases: TGTGCCAGCAGCTTAATAGGGCGTCGGGACGGAGGAGCCTATGGCTACACCTTC. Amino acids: CASSLIGRRDGGAYGYTF.